This T cell receptor beta chain was sequenced during a study of regulatory T cells in long-lasting Graves disease. Study outcomes and limitations: Fewer public clonotypes were shared by new patients (966) than by persistent patients (about 3,000).

Trimming took off 5 bases at V and 0 bases at J, with 14 bases between the two ends. This CDR3 contains 15 residues. Looked up from germline, CDR1 is SGHAT and CDR2 is FQNNGV. To make TCR beta libraries, researchers used iRepertoire HTBI primers and Arm-PCR of CDR3 regions. TCRdb reprocessed the multiplex PCR reads via MiXCR and lists one record per CDR3 protein. This sample carries 350,000 to 400,000 distinct CDR3 sequences, around 16% of them seen once, and the ten largest clones take 20% to 25%. This clonotype was recorded at least ten times. Antigen unknown. Time point given: newly diagnosed GD, antithyroid drugs for less than 3 months. The authors made the TCR library using RNA they extracted from PBMCs. Graves' disease diagnosis relied on American Thyroid Association guidelines. EDTA tubes were used for drawing 8 to 9 milliliters of peripheral blood. This sample was also put to use in a study of T cells in Graves' hyperthyroidism and ophthalmopathy. That source adds: Participants, patients aged 18 to 65, had newly diagnosed hyperthyroidism with a duration under 2 months.

The sequence derives from a woman aged 18-29 years with Graves disease. This chain joins TRBV11-2 and TRBJ2-7; no clear D. The specimen was peripheral blood mononuclear cells (PBMCs), collected at new diagnosis, from a patient treated with antithyroid drugs. The CDR3 DNA is TGTGCCAGCAGCGTCTTTGGCGGCCACTCCTACGAGCAGTACTTC. This gives the protein CASSVFGGHSYEQYF.